The sequence of this TCR beta chain was determined in a study of OX40 agonist ivuxolimab in advanced cancers. Broadly, across the study: Ivuxolimab was a fully human IgG2 agonistic monoclonal antibody targeting the costimulatory receptor OX40 (CD134). Three dose-escalation patients achieved partial responses, one with hepatocellular carcinoma and two with cutaneous melanoma. Intravenous ivuxolimab was administered to patients every 2 weeks at six dose levels: 0.01, 0.1, 0.3, 1.5, 3 and 10 mg/kg. The point of sequencing TCRbeta in the periphery was to test whether ivuxolimab changed TCR sequence diversity and drove clonal T-cell expansion. Prior anti-PD-1, anti-PD-L1 or anti-CTLA-4 therapy was permitted, and approximately 41% of dose-escalation patients had received checkpoint inhibitors. Among the 50 to 55 dose-escalation patients, about 20 had hepatocellular carcinoma, 15 or so melanoma, 9 renal cell carcinoma and 9 head and neck cancer. The paper covers the monotherapy dose-escalation part of the phase I ivuxolimab trial, which included N ≈ 52 patients. In the dose-escalation cohort, 70% to 85% of patients were male, and the mean age was around 60 years, with a range of roughly 20 to 80. Overall results and qualifications from the work: After ivuxolimab, expanded clones were on average more numerous among CD8+ T cells than among CD4+ T cells. Low levels of normalized T-cell clonal expansion were also seen in some nonresponding patients. At doses from 0.1 to 3.0 mg/kg, clonal expansion was seen in both CD4+ and CD8+ blood T cells between baseline and week 6. Antigen specificity was not determined for the clonally expanded peripheral T cells. In the 0.1-3.0 mg/kg groups, partial responders were among the patients with the lowest normalized peripheral clonal expansion, particularly in CD8+ T cells.

Patients with autoimmune disease history or receiving systemic immunosuppression were excluded from the trial. Peripheral blood for TCR sequencing was collected from all dose cohorts at baseline, on cycle 4 day 1, and on cycle 7 day 1. Samples were obtained from an open-label, multicenter, first-in-human phase I dose-escalation trial of ivuxolimab. Adults with locally advanced or metastatic head and neck squamous cell, hepatocellular, melanoma or renal cell carcinoma were enrolled in the trial. Before TCR sequencing, CD4+ and CD8+ T cells were separately sorted from peripheral blood. Unmatched junction bases come to 11, with V trimmed by 0 bases and J by 8 bases. The CDR3 starts with the cysteine, ends with the phenylalanine, and has 17 residues. The CDR3 DNA has 51 bases and is translated from base 1. The germline V gene sets CDR1 to SGHRS and CDR2 to YFSETQ. Notes on this clone: Its cognate antigen has yet to be identified. Base quality data are lacking; no much larger clone is found one base away.

To sequence the TCRbeta CDR3 region, genomic DNA was isolated from the sorted cells. The immunoSEQ Assay was used for sequencing of TCRbeta CDR3 regions. TCRdb took over this immuneACCESS table, retaining in-frame rearrangements with V and J assigned. Such tables are incomplete; in checked studies, under half of the missing clones stem from an unresolved V gene, and the remainder is unexplained. In all, the sample holds more than 75,000 clones, and around four fifths of those were seen once. The ten largest clones take up 5.5% to 7% of the sample. This sequence was found in an adult with an advanced solid tumor such as melanoma, head and neck, liver or kidney cancer. This receptor chain uses TRBV5-1 and TRBJ2-1; 10 central bases correspond to TRBD2. Here the sequenced sample was CD4+ or CD8+ T cells sorted from blood, taken in a trial of the OX40 agonist ivuxolimab. The CDR3 protein sequence reads: CASSLGLAGGAIDEQFF. The DNA sequence reads TGCGCCAGCAGCTTGGGGTTAGCGGGGGGCGCTATCGATGAGCAGTTCTTC.